Shown below are 5 T cell receptor beta chains from a single sample sequenced in a study of blood T cells in healthy people across ages. A J-beta primer mix and a sample-barcoded 5' primer were used in a second PCR of roughly 7 to 12 cycles. TCRdb reprocessed the 5' RACE reads via MiXCR and lists one record per CDR3 protein. Counted here are fewer than 2,000,000 distinct CDR3 sequences, 30% to 40% occurring once; the ten biggest clones make up 11%. The source material was blood. The origin of the receptors is a woman younger than 45 in good health.

The chain joins TRBV4-1 to TRBJ2-4; 9 nucleotides agree with TRBD2. The DNA end is more similar to TRBJ2-7, so the J call may be wrong. The CDR3 is 16 residues long. The germline CDR1 and CDR2 sequences are MGHRA and YSYEKL. For the CDR3, the DNA is TGCGCCAGCAGCCAAGTGGTAGCGGGGGTCCAGAACGAGCAGTACTTC. This encodes CASSQVVAGVQNEQYF.

V is TRBV24-1 and J is TRBJ2-7; 9 bases fit TRBD1. TRBJ2-5 explains the end of the DNA better; the J call may be wrong. The CDR3 consists of 16 residues. CDR1 KGHDR and CDR2 SFDVKD come from the germline V gene. CDR3 nucleotides: TGTGCCACTCCAAATGAGGACAGGGGTTCCCAAGAGACCCAGTACTTC. It translates to CATPNEDRGSQETQYF.

V gene TRBV27 combines with J gene TRBJ2-5; tentatively, D is TRBD1 (6 bases). Trimming removed 2 bases at V and 5 bases at J, with 15 bases between. Germline V gene sequence: CDR1 MNHEY, CDR2 SMNVEV (reference sequence). The CDR3 has 15 residues. CDR3 in DNA: TGTGCCAGCAGTTTAGGCAGGGGTCCCCGGGAGACCCAGTACTTC. This sequence encodes CASSLGRGPRETQYF.

This rearrangement joins TRBV3-1 to TRBJ2-3; TRBD2 agrees at 14 bases. CDR3 length: 18 amino acids. Germline loops: CDR1 LGHDT, CDR2 YNNKEL (reference sequence). The V gene end was trimmed by 7 bases and the J gene end by 5 bases; junction bases not matched to a gene: 14. The CDR3 loop is CASKRTSGGILRGDTQYF. The DNA of the CDR3 is TGTGCCAGCAAAAGGACTAGCGGGGGGATTCTACGCGGAGATACGCAGTATTTT.

J is TRBJ2-7 and V is TRBV7-2; TRBD2 matches at 10 bases. Germline values: CDR1 SGHTA, CDR2 FQGNSA. The CDR3 totals 15 residues. Unmatched junction bases numbered 9, after V lost 4 bases and J lost 6 bases. The CDR3 spells CASSSHSGGLAEQYF. CDR3 nucleotides: TGTGCCAGCAGCTCGCATAGCGGGGGGCTGGCCGAGCAGTACTTC. Full variable domain (outside the CDR3, taken from reference TRBV7-2 and TRBJ2-7): GAGVSQSPSNKVTEKGKDVELRCDPISGHTALYWYRQSLGQGLEFLIYFQGNSAPDKSGLPSDRFSAERTGGSVSTLTIQRTQQEDSAVYLCASSSHSGGLAEQYFGPGTRLTVT.